These T cell receptor beta chains were read from a single sample in a study of shared clonotypes between healthy human individuals. Produced via immunoSEQ multiplex PCR; TCRdb's table is partial and in-frame only. Of about 800,000 clones in the sample, around 96% were seen once. Source material: naive CD8+ T cells sorted from blood. The receptors stem from a man younger than 45 in good health. Each CDR3 is given with its conserved first and last residue. The D gene is left open where the match is weak. Where a row states a size, it is once, few, many or the class of an expanded clone; other rows omit it.

abundance	d_gene	v_gene	j_gene	CDR3aa	CDR3nt
NA	TRBD2	TRBV7-8	TRBJ2-7	CASSTLAGGRSYEQYF	TGTGCCAGCAGCACCTTAGCGGGAGGCCGCTCCTACGAGCAGTACTTC
NA	NA	TRBV5-1	TRBJ2-1	CASILGGGDYNEQFF	TGCGCCAGCATTCTAGGAGGGGGCGACTACAATGAGCAGTTCTTC
NA	NA	TRBV13	TRBJ2-7	CASSSPTEAYEQYF	TGTGCCAGCAGCTCACCGACTGAGGCGTACGAGCAGTACTTC
NA	NA	TRBV7-9	TRBJ2-7	CASSLVAYEQYF	TGTGCCAGCAGCTTAGTGGCCTACGAGCAGTACTTC
NA	TRBD1	TRBV30	TRBJ2-5	CAWSATGGGLETQYF	TGTGCCTGGAGCGCGACAGGGGGAGGGCTAGAGACCCAGTACTTC
few	NA	TRBV27	TRBJ2-7	CASSYRSSYEQYF	TGTGCCAGCAGTTACAGGAGCTCCTACGAGCAGTACTTC
NA	NA	TRBV5-5	TRBJ2-7	CASSPNPGTPTHEQYF	TGTGCCAGCAGCCCAAATCCCGGGACTCCGACCCACGAGCAGTACTTC
NA	NA	TRBV28	TRBJ1-4	CASSPLSEAVSGMLFF	TGTGCCAGCAGCCCTCTGTCCGAGGCGGTTTCCGGGATGTTGTTTTTT
NA	TRBD2	TRBV11-2	TRBJ2-3	CASSRIAGRSDTQYF	TGTGCCAGCAGCCGAATAGCGGGGAGATCAGATACGCAGTATTTT
NA	NA	TRBV4-1	TRBJ2-7	CASSQDSKGLQGREQYF	TGCGCCAGCAGCCAAGACTCTAAGGGTCTCCAGGGGCGCGAGCAGTACTTC
NA	NA	TRBV30	TRBJ2-3	CACDSGPTDTQYF	TGTGCCTGTGACTCGGGCCCCACAGATACGCAGTATTTT
NA	TRBD1	TRBV29-1	TRBJ2-3	CSVKAGTGGFTDTQYF	TGCAGCGTAAAAGCCGGGACAGGGGGCTTCACAGATACGCAGTATTTT
NA	NA	TRBV7-6	TRBJ2-1	CASSLAWDGLEQFF	TGTGCCAGCAGCTTAGCGTGGGACGGACTTGAGCAGTTCTTC
NA	TRBD1	TRBV7-6	TRBJ2-3	CASSSPRGTGSSTDTQYF	TGTGCCAGCAGCTCCCCCCGAGGGACAGGGTCCAGCACAGATACGCAGTATTTT
NA	NA	TRBV5-8	TRBJ2-1	CASSPSSYNEQFF	TGTGCCAGCAGTCCCAGCTCCTACAATGAGCAGTTCTTC
NA	NA	TRBV29-1	TRBJ2-2	CSVGGGRGQTGELFF	TGCAGCGTTGGCGGTGGCAGAGGACAGACCGGGGAGCTGTTTTTT
NA	NA	TRBV27	TRBJ2-7	CASSDTAGVWHEQYF	TGTGCCAGCAGTGACACCGCAGGGGTATGGCACGAGCAGTACTTC
NA	NA	TRBV7-6	TRBJ2-2	CASSRPASRGELFF	TGTGCCAGCAGCCGGCCGGCCTCGAGGGGGGAGCTGTTTTTT
NA	TRBD2	TRBV15	TRBJ2-5	CATSKTGLLETQYF	TGTGCCACCAGCAAAACGGGACTACTAGAGACCCAGTACTTC
once	NA	TRBV28	TRBJ2-7	CASKYLRGPYEQYF	TGTGCCAGCAAATACCTCAGGGGTCCCTACGAGCAGTACTTC
NA	NA	TRBV7-9	TRBJ2-1	CASSAGPYNEQFF	TGTGCCAGCAGCGCAGGGCCCTACAATGAGCAGTTCTTC
NA	TRBD2	TRBV9	TRBJ2-5	CASSPTGTIETQYF	TGTGCCAGCAGTCCGACCGGGACTATAGAGACCCAGTACTTC
NA	NA	TRBV13	TRBJ1-2	CASGKAVLSTYTF	TGTGCCAGTGGGAAGGCGGTTTTGAGTACGTACACCTTC
NA	NA	TRBV19	TRBJ2-1	CASSIAAGSSYNEQFF	TGTGCCAGTAGTATAGCCGCAGGGAGCTCCTACAATGAGCAGTTCTTC
NA	NA	TRBV29-1	TRBJ1-1	CSAFGSEAFF	TGCAGCGCCTTTGGGTCTGAAGCTTTCTTT
NA	TRBD1	TRBV7-9	TRBJ2-3	CASRVGGVGTDTQYF	TGTGCCAGCAGGGTAGGGGGCGTCGGCACAGATACGCAGTATTTT
NA	TRBD2	TRBV29-1	TRBJ2-7	CSVDFGTSDYYEQYF	TGCAGCGTTGATTTTGGGACTAGCGATTACTACGAGCAGTACTTC
NA	NA	TRBV7-2	TRBJ2-7	CASSISYEQYF	TGTGCCAGCAGCATCTCCTACGAGCAGTACTTC
NA	NA	TRBV5-5	TRBJ2-7	CASSLEGGYYEQYF	TGTGCCAGCAGCTTGGAGGGGGGATACTACGAGCAGTACTTC
NA	NA	TRBV7-9	TRBJ2-7	CASSPGDGHSSYEQYF	TGTGCCAGCAGTCCGGGGGACGGCCACAGCTCCTACGAGCAGTACTTC
NA	NA	TRBV15	TRBJ2-3	CATSSTSSDHTDTQYF	TGTGCCACCAGCAGTACTTCTAGCGACCACACAGATACGCAGTATTTT
NA	NA	TRBV7-9	TRBJ2-3	CASSLARGGQYF	TGTGCCAGCAGCTTAGCACGAGGTGGGCAGTATTTT
NA	NA	TRBV29-1	TRBJ2-1	CSALVGEQFF	TGCAGCGCCCTTGTTGGGGAGCAGTTCTTC
NA	TRBD2	TRBV5-1	TRBJ2-1	CASSWGLDGQSEQFF	TGCGCCAGCAGCTGGGGACTAGACGGACAATCTGAGCAGTTCTTC
NA	NA	TRBV28	TRBJ2-1	CASSLASVNEQFF	TGTGCCAGCAGTTTAGCTAGCGTCAATGAGCAGTTCTTC
NA	TRBD1	TRBV14	TRBJ2-1	CASTRTGIYNEQFF	TGTGCCAGCACACGGACAGGGATTTACAATGAGCAGTTCTTC
NA	TRBD2	TRBV19	TRBJ2-1	CASSGLAEYNEQFF	TGTGCCAGTAGTGGGCTAGCGGAGTACAATGAGCAGTTCTTC
NA	TRBD2	TRBV29-1	TRBJ2-5	CSVSGTSANQETQYF	TGCAGCGTTTCCGGGACTAGCGCGAACCAAGAGACCCAGTACTTC
NA	NA	TRBV6-5	TRBJ2-2	CASSYSTTGELFF	TGTGCCAGCAGTTACTCGACCACCGGGGAGCTGTTTTTT
NA	TRBD1	TRBV25-1	TRBJ2-2	CASSEYRWDRGLTGELFF	TGTGCCAGCAGTGAATATAGATGGGACAGGGGTTTAACCGGGGAGCTGTTTTTT
NA	NA	TRBV7-8	TRBJ2-7	CASRDLLYEQYF	TGTGCCAGCAGGGACCTACTATACGAGCAGTACTTC
NA	TRBD1	TRBV4-3	TRBJ2-7	CASSPNPGQGPSYEQYF	TGCGCCAGCAGCCCAAACCCGGGACAGGGACCTTCGTACGAGCAGTACTTC
once	NA	TRBV6-5	TRBJ1-1	CASSYGDLSTEAFF	TGTGCCAGCAGTTATGGGGATCTTAGCACTGAAGCTTTCTTT
NA	TRBD2	TRBV23-1	TRBJ2-2	CASRGTSGRANTGELFF	TGCGCCAGCAGGGGGACTAGCGGGAGGGCGAACACCGGGGAGCTGTTTTTT
NA	TRBD2	TRBV7-8	TRBJ2-1	CASSFRGAGGYNEQFF	TGTGCCAGCAGCTTCCGGGGAGCGGGAGGGTACAATGAGCAGTTCTTC
NA	TRBD1	TRBV5-4	TRBJ2-7	CASSPPDRDLEQYF	TGTGCCAGCAGCCCGCCGGACAGGGATCTCGAGCAGTACTTC
NA	NA	TRBV9	TRBJ2-1	CASSVSSHYGSYNEQFF	TGTGCCAGCAGCGTATCCTCTCATTATGGCTCCTACAATGAGCAGTTCTTC
NA	NA	TRBV27	TRBJ2-7	CASSLGGASLSYEQYF	TGTGCCAGCAGTTTGGGGGGCGCATCCCTCTCCTACGAGCAGTACTTC
NA	NA	TRBV14	TRBJ2-7	CASSPYTKAPGDF	TGTGCCAGCAGCCCTTACACGAAGGCGCCGGGGGACTTC
NA	TRBD1	TRBV6-6	TRBJ1-2	CASSFMGQDLYGYTF	TGTGCCAGCAGTTTTATGGGACAGGACCTCTATGGCTACACCTTC
NA	TRBD2	TRBV27	TRBJ2-1	CASSLSLAGPYNEQFF	TGTGCCAGCAGTTTATCTCTAGCGGGACCATACAATGAGCAGTTCTTC